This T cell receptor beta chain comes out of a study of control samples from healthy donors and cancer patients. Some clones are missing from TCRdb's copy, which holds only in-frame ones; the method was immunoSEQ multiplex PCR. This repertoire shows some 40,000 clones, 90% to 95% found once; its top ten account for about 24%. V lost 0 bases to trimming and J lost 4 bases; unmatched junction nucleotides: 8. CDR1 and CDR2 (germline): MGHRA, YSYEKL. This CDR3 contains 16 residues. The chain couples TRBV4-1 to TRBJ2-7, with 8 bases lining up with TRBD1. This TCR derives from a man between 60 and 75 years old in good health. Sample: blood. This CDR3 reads CASSQDPGGAAYEQYF. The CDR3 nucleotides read TGCGCCAGCAGCCAAGACCCAGGGGGCGCCGCTTACGAGCAGTACTTC.